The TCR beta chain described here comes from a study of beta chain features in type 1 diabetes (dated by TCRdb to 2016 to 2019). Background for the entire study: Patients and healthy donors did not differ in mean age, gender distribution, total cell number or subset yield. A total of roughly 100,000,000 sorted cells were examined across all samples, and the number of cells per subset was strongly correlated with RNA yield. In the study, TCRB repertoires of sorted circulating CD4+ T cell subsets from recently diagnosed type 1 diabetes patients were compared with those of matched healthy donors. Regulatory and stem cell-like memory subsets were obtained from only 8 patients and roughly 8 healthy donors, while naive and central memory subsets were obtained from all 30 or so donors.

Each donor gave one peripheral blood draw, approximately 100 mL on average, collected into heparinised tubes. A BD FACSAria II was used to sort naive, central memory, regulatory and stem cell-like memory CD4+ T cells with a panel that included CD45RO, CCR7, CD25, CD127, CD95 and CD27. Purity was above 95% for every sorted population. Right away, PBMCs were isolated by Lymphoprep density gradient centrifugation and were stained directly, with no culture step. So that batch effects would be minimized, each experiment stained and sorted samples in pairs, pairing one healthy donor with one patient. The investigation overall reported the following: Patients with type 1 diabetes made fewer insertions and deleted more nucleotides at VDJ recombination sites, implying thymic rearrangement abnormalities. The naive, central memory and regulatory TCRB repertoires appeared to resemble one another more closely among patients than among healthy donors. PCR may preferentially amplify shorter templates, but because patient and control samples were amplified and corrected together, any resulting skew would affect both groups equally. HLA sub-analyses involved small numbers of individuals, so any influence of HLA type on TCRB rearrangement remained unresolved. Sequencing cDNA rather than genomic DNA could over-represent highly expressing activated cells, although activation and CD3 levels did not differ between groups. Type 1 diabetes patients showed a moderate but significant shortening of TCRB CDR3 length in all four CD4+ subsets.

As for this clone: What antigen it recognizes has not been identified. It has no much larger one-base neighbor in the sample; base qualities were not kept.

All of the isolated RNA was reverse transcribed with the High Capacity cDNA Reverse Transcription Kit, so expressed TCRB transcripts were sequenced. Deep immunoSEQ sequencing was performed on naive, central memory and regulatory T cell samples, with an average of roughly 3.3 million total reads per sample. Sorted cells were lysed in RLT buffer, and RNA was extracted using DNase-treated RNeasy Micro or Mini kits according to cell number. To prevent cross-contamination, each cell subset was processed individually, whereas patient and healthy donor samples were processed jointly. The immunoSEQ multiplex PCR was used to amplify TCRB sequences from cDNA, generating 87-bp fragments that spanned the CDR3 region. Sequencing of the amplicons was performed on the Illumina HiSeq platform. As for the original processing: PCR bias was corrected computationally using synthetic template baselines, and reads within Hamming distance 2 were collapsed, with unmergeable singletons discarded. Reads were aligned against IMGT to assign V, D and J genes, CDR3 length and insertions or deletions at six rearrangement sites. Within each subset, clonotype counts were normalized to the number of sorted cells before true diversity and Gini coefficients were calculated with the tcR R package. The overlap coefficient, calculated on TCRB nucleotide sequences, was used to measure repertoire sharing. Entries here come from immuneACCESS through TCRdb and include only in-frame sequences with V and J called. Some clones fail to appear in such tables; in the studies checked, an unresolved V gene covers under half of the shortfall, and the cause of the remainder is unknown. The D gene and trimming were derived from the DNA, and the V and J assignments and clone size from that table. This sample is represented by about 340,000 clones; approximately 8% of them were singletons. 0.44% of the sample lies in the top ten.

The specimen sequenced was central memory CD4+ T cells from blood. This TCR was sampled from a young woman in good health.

CDR3 region: CASTHRTDSYGYTF. The base sequence is TGTGCCAGCACTCATAGGACGGATAGCTATGGCTACACCTTC. The chain couples TRBV6-6 to TRBJ1-2; confidence is insufficient to name the D gene. From a lookup of the germline V gene (reference sequence), CDR1 and CDR2 are MNHNY and SVGAGI. The germline ends are 16 bases apart after V is trimmed by 7 bases and J by 4 bases. Including cysteine and phenylalanine, the CDR3 has 14 amino acids. The only DNA kept is the CDR3, 42 bases in frame from the first base.